Below, 23 T cell receptor beta chains from the same sample are listed, as sequenced in a study of T cells in Graves' hyperthyroidism and ophthalmopathy. It was RNA transcripts that yielded the amplified TCR beta CDR3 regions. A set of HTBI primers served as the primers for a first-round RT-PCR of the TCR CDR3. TCRdb used MiXCR to reprocess the multiplex PCR reads, holding one entry per CDR3 protein. Among around 500,000 distinct CDR3 sequences listed, about 16% were seen once. The sequencing sample was made of blood. The receptors stem from a woman in her 30s with Graves' ophthalmopathy.

This clonotype came up many times. The V gene is TRBV12-3 or TRBV12-4, the J gene TRBJ1-2, with 8 nucleotides matching TRBD1. V shed 7 bases, J shed 5 bases, and the junction held 12 bases outside the gene matches. CDR3 length: 15 amino acids. The CDR3: CASTKIQGGLYGYTF. In DNA, the CDR3 is TGTGCCAGCACCAAGATACAGGGGGGCCTATATGGCTACACCTTC.

This clonotype has just a few counts. The chain has TRBV3-1 and TRBJ2-3; weak D call: TRBD2 (5 bases). Germline V CDR1 and CDR2: LGHDT, YNNKEL (reference sequence). V was cut by 8 bases and J by 4 bases, with 13 bases left in between. This CDR3 comprises 13 residues. CDR3 nucleotides: TGTGCCAGCGGGGAGCGAGATTCAGATACGCAGTATTTT. Translated: CASGERDSDTQYF.

The CDR3 DNA sequence: TGTGCCATACGAGAGGAGAGCGGAAGACTCAATGAGCAGTTCTTC. As protein: CAIREESGRLNEQFF. The V call is TRBV10-3, the J call TRBJ2-1; TRBD2 is a possible D gene (5 bases). The CDR3 length is 15 residues. Germline CDR1 is ENHRY and CDR2 is SYGVKD. V lost 9 bases to trimming and J lost 6 bases, with 21 bases between them.

This chain uses TRBV7-9 with TRBJ2-7; possibly TRBD1 for D (6 bases). Per germline, CDR1 SEHNR and CDR2 FQNEAQ (reference sequence). Trimming took 2 bases from V and 5 from J, leaving 16 bases between them. This CDR3 region has 15 residues. CDR3 sequence (DNA): TGTGCCAGCAGCTTAAGCCAGACAGGCACTCACGAGCAGTACTTC. Translation: CASSLSQTGTHEQYF.

The J gene is TRBJ2-7, the V gene TRBV19; D gene uncertain. V dropped 3 bases and J dropped 4 bases, with 19 bases sitting between them. The CDR3 covers 16 residues. Germline values: CDR1 LNHDA, CDR2 SQIVND (reference sequence). The CDR3 loop reads CASSIRSEQGPYEQYF. The CDR3 DNA sequence: TGTGCCAGTAGTATCCGGTCAGAACAAGGGCCTTACGAGCAGTACTTC.

The chain is built from TRBV6-1 and TRBJ2-7, with D possibly TRBD1 on 6 matching bases. Trimming took 6 bases from V and 6 from J, leaving 12 bases between them. The CDR3 contains 12 residues. Germline V lookup: CDR1 MNHNS, CDR2 SASEGT. Here the CDR3 reads CASSPLGGEQYF. The CDR3 nucleotides are TGTGCCAGCAGCCCATTAGGGGGCGAGCAGTACTTC.

This clonotype was observed many times. The chain carries TRBV28 and TRBJ2-3; D is possibly TRBD2 (6 bases). The CDR3 sequence is 19 residues long. Germline V gene data show CDR1 as MDHEN and CDR2 as SYDVKM. Trimming pared 3 bases from V and 6 bases from J, leaving 28 bases between. CDR3 amino acids: CASSFYPLSSAVHMDTQYF. In nucleotides, the CDR3 is TGTGCCAGCAGTTTTTACCCCTTGTCTAGCGCAGTTCATATGGATACGCAGTATTTT.

Only a few counts were recorded for this clonotype. The chain is built from TRBV7-3 and TRBJ2-7, with D perhaps matching TRBD2 (7 bases). Trimming removed 4 bases at V and 5 bases at J, with 18 bases between. This CDR3 comprises 15 residues. Germline V gives CDR1 SGHTA, CDR2 FQGTGA. CDR3 sequence: CASSSGAGESHEQYF. Here the CDR3 DNA reads TGTGCCAGCAGCTCAGGGGCGGGAGAGTCCCACGAGCAGTACTTC.

This clonotype has a handful of counts. This chain uses TRBV5-4 with TRBJ2-3; no clear D gene. With 3 bases removed from V and 0 bases from J, the gap between germline ends came to 11 bases. Germline V CDR1 and CDR2: SGHNT, YYREEE (reference sequence). This CDR3 contains 15 residues. The CDR3 DNA is TGTGCCAGCAGCTCGGACCTATTTAGCACAGATACGCAGTATTTT. Its translation is CASSSDLFSTDTQYF.

This clonotype occurred a few times. The chain links TRBV7-2 to TRBJ2-3; D is ambiguous. Germline V gives CDR1 SGHTA, CDR2 FQGNSA. V shed 7 bases and J shed 2 bases, with 13 bases lying between them. This CDR3 is 14 amino acids long. CDR3 protein: CASILTGVTDTQYF. CDR3 bases: TGTGCCAGCATCCTTACGGGTGTCACAGATACGCAGTATTTT.

This clonotype appeared many times. This sequence joins TRBV30 and TRBJ2-3, with 9 bases identical to TRBD2. V gave up 3 bases and J gave up 1 base; unmatched junction bases: 2. The CDR3 sequence is 14 residues long. Germline-derived CDR1 and CDR2 are GTSNPN and SVGIG (reference sequence). CDR3 region: CAWSRTSGTDTQYF. CDR3 nucleotide sequence: TGTGCCTGGAGCAGGACTAGCGGCACAGATACGCAGTATTTT.

The V and J genes are TRBV20-1 and TRBJ2-3; D possibly corresponds to TRBD1 (6 bases). Germline V CDR1 and CDR2: DFQATT, SNEGSKA (reference sequence). V was trimmed by 0 bases and J by 6 bases, leaving 13 bases between them. The CDR3 contains 14 residues. CDR3 nucleotide sequence: TGCAGTGCTAGAGATCAGGGGTTTTCGGATACGCAGTATTTT. This translates into CSARDQGFSDTQYF.

In the case of this clonotype: It may be a read error: a sequence one base away is much more abundant. V usage is TRBV11-2 and J usage is TRBJ1-5; 7 bases agree with TRBD1. V lost 1 base, J lost 13 bases, and 13 bases stayed unmatched. The CDR3 is 15 residues long. Germline-derived CDR1 and CDR2 are SGHAT and FQNNGV. CDR3 sequence (DNA): TGTGCCAGCAGCTTAGGGCCTCAGGGGGTTGATACGCAGCATTTT. Residues: CASSLGPQGVDTQHF.

The rearrangement uses TRBV20-1 and TRBJ2-1, with 7 bases aligning to TRBD2. This CDR3 spans 16 amino acids. The junction had 10 bases not matched to a gene; V was cut back by 3 bases and J by 2 bases. Germline V lookup: CDR1 DFQATT, CDR2 SNEGSKA (reference sequence). The CDR3 DNA sequence: TGCAGTGCTAGTTTTCGTGGGAGGGGCGCCTACAATGAGCAGTTCTTC. Translating it yields CSASFRGRGAYNEQFF.

This rearrangement joins TRBV5-5 to TRBJ1-1; TRBD1 matches at 9 bases. CDR1 is SGHKS, CDR2 YYEKEE, per germline (reference sequence). Losses at the gene ends were 4 bases for V and 14 bases for J; bases not matched to a gene: 9. CDR3 size: 12 residues. CDR3 nucleotides: TGTGCCAGCAGCCCCCACCGGGACAGGGTGTTCTTT. Translated, it gives CASSPHRDRVFF.

On this clonotype itself: This clone may be a read error of a much larger clone one base away. V gene TRBV11-2 combines with J gene TRBJ2-1, with D tentatively TRBD2 (6 bases). Germline V gives CDR1 SGHAT, CDR2 FQNNGV. The V end was cut by 5 bases, the J end by 7 bases, with 21 bases between. This CDR3 spans 16 amino acids. CDR3 sequence reads: CASSPGSLGSDNEQFF. CDR3 bases: TGTGCCAGCAGCCCAGGGTCCCTCGGGAGTGATAATGAGCAGTTCTTC.

Points on this clonotype: Lacking the conserved final phenylalanine or tryptophan, this CDR3 likely reflects a read error. This chain joins TRBV29-1 and TRBJ2-1; no firm D call. Trimming shortened V by 4 bases and J by 4 bases, and 11 bases separated the two germline ends. CDR1 and CDR2 (germline): SQVTM, ANQGSEA. The CDR3 sequence is 13 residues long. The CDR3 region is CSVAGLRYNEQFL. In DNA, the CDR3 is TGCAGCGTTGCTGGCCTGAGGTACAATGAGCAGTTCCTC.

The V call is TRBV12-5, the J call TRBJ1-2, with TRBD1 matching 8 bases. The junction had 8 bases not matched to a gene; V was cut back by 2 bases and J by 6 bases. The CDR3 has 15 amino acids. Germline loops: CDR1 LGHNT, CDR2 FRNRAP. The CDR3, as DNA: TGTGCTAGTGGTTTGTTCAGGGGGCCGTTGAATGGCTACACCTTC. Encoded protein: CASGLFRGPLNGYTF.

This clonotype has only a few counts. The V gene is TRBV4-1, the J gene TRBJ2-3; the match to TRBD2 covers 8 bases. In germline, CDR1 is MGHRA, CDR2 YSYEKL. The trim removed 0 bases at V and 4 bases at J, leaving 9 bases unmatched. The CDR3 is 17 residues long. The DNA of the CDR3 is TGCGCCAGCAGCCAAGATTTACGCGGGAGGCAACCAGATACGCAGTATTTT. It is translated as CASSQDLRGRQPDTQYF.

In its sample, this clonotype was seen many times. The gene calls are TRBV5-6 and TRBJ1-1; 12 positions match TRBD1. There are 14 residues in the CDR3. The junction had 2 bases not matched to a gene; V was cut back by 3 bases and J by 5 bases. The germline V gene has CDR1 SGHDT and CDR2 YYEEEE. The CDR3 is CASSWDRGLTEAFF. As DNA, the CDR3 is TGTGCCAGCAGCTGGGACAGGGGGCTAACTGAAGCTTTCTTT.

Ten or more counts support this clonotype. V is TRBV4-3 and J is TRBJ1-2; D gene uncertain. This CDR3 comprises 16 residues. CDR1 and CDR2 from the germline V gene are LGHNA and YSLEER. The germline V and J ends were trimmed by 2 bases and 1 base, with 14 bases remaining between them. CDR3 nucleotides: TGCGCCAGCAGCCAATCAGCCGGTACTCTTAACTATGGCTACACCTTC. This codes for CASSQSAGTLNYGYTF.

This clonotype was detected only a few times. The CDR3 sequence is CASSFGGQSGNEQFF. The CDR3 coding sequence is TGTGCCAGCAGTTTTGGGGGGCAGTCTGGGAATGAGCAGTTCTTC. The chain has TRBV6-2 or TRBV6-3 and TRBJ2-1; D tentatively reads TRBD1 or TRBD2 (6 bases each). CDR3 length: 15 amino acids. V lost 4 bases and J 7 bases, leaving 17 bases between the germline ends. Germline CDR1 and CDR2: MNHEY and SVGEGT.

This clonotype was seen many times. This chain joins TRBV27 and TRBJ2-5; D gene uncertain. The CDR3 is 13 residues long. Per the germline V gene, CDR1 is MNHEY and CDR2 is SMNVEV (reference sequence). Trimming left V 5 bases short and J 4 bases short, with 11 bases between. CDR3: CASSIGLRETQYF. The CDR3 DNA reads as TGTGCCAGCAGTATAGGGCTTAGAGAGACCCAGTACTTC.